The 30 T cell receptor beta chains below were found in one sample sequenced in a study of blood T cell repertoires in COVID-19. The assay was immunoSEQ multiplex PCR, and TCRdb's table has in-frame clones only and misses some. This sample has about 120,000 clones; about 90% occur once, and the top ten carry 3.8%. The sequencing sample was made of peripheral blood. These receptors were taken from a woman aged 55 to 70 with COVID-19, enrolled during active disease.

This clone was observed once. The chain links TRBV7-2 to TRBJ2-3, with D tentatively TRBD2 (6 bases). The V end was cut by 5 bases, the J end by 6 bases, with 18 bases between. There are 15 residues in the CDR3. Germline assignment: CDR1 SGHTA and CDR2 FQGNSA. CDR3 in DNA: TGTGCCAGCAGCATTAGTGGGGGGAAGTTGGATACGCAGTATTTT. This sequence encodes CASSISGGKLDTQYF.

The chain employs TRBV7-6 and TRBJ1-4; unclear D gene. Germline values: CDR1 SGHVS, CDR2 FNYEAQ. V dropped 2 bases and J dropped 0 bases, with 16 bases sitting between them. This CDR3 contains 18 residues. The CDR3 loop reads CASSLPGGVAATNEKLFF. The CDR3 bases are TGTGCCAGCAGCTTACCTGGAGGCGTTGCTGCAACTAATGAAAAACTGTTTTTT.

In this sample, this clone turned up once. The V call is TRBV19, the J call TRBJ1-5, with 9 nucleotides matching TRBD1. There are 16 residues in the CDR3. From germline, CDR1 is LNHDA and CDR2 SQIVND (reference sequence). J was trimmed by 4 bases and V by 11 bases; bases with no gene match: 15. CDR3 residues: CASQPLGTGPNQPQHF. Written as DNA, the CDR3 is TGTGCCTCGCAGCCCCTGGGGACAGGGCCTAATCAGCCCCAGCATTTT.

The chain couples TRBV7-9 to TRBJ1-2; D is unresolved. Germline V CDR1 and CDR2: SEHNR, FQNEAQ (reference sequence). The CDR3 runs 14 residues. V lost 5 bases to trimming and J lost 2 bases, with 12 bases between them. This chain's CDR3 is CASSLRGPNYGYTF. The CDR3 DNA reads as TGTGCCAGCAGCCTCCGCGGCCCAAACTATGGCTACACCTTC.

V gene TRBV5-1 combines with J gene TRBJ1-2; 7 bases are a match to TRBD1. The V gene's germline CDR1 is SGHRS and CDR2 YFSETQ. With 4 bases clipped from V and 3 bases from J, the junction kept 9 bases outside the gene matches. The CDR3 loop spans 15 amino acids. CDR3 coding DNA: TGCGCCAGCAGCCCCCAGACAGGGTCGGACTATGGCTACACCTTC. Protein sequence: CASSPQTGSDYGYTF.

The genes are TRBV4-3 and TRBJ2-1, with D possibly being TRBD2 (5 bases). V was cut by 3 bases and J by 0 bases, with 9 bases left in between. Germline V lookup: CDR1 LGHNA, CDR2 YSLEER. The length of the CDR3 is 15 residues. This CDR3 is CASSQDWSSYNEQFF. The CDR3 coding sequence is TGCGCCAGCAGCCAGGACTGGAGCTCCTACAATGAGCAGTTCTTC.

This rearrangement joins TRBV7-2 to TRBJ1-4; tentative D call: TRBD1 (6 bases). Germline values: CDR1 SGHTA, CDR2 FQGNSA. CDR3 length: 13 amino acids. V lost 3 bases and J 8 bases, leaving 10 bases between the germline ends. CDR3 sequence: CASSFAGEEKLFF. CDR3 sequence (DNA): TGTGCCAGCAGCTTTGCAGGGGAAGAAAAACTGTTTTTT. Supplemented by reference TRBV7-2 and TRBJ1-4, the full variable domain reads GAGVSQSPSNKVTEKGKDVELRCDPISGHTALYWYRQSLGQGLEFLIYFQGNSAPDKSGLPSDRFSAERTGGSVSTLTIQRTQQEDSAVYLCASSFAGEEKLFFGSGTQLSVL.

This rearrangement joins TRBV6-5 to TRBJ2-7; 9 bases align to TRBD1. The CDR3 extends over 15 amino acids. V lost 3 bases and J lost 2; bases outside the gene matches: 5. In germline, CDR1 is MNHEY, CDR2 SVGAGI. In DNA form, the CDR3 reads TGTGCCAGCAGTTATGGGACAGGGAGGCCCTACGAGCAGTACTTC. Its translation is CASSYGTGRPYEQYF.

This chain uses TRBV3-1 (or the pseudogene TRBV3-2) with TRBJ1-2; the D is unclear. Trimming removed 4 bases at V and 6 bases at J, with 18 bases between. Germline loops: CDR1 LGHDT, CDR2 YNNKEL (reference sequence). This CDR3 comprises 15 residues. CDR3 sequence reads: CASSLGIGSGDGYTF. DNA for the CDR3: TGTGCCAGCAGCCTGGGGATCGGGAGCGGGGATGGCTACACCTTC.

The rearrangement links TRBV15 to TRBJ2-5; D is ambiguous. CDR1 and CDR2 from the germline V gene are LNHNV and YYDKDF (reference sequence). V was shortened by 0 bases and J by 3 bases, with 11 bases between the two germline ends. The CDR3 runs to 15 residues. CDR3 loop: CATSRDNPSEETQYF. CDR3 coding DNA: TGTGCCACCAGCAGAGATAACCCTAGTGAAGAGACCCAGTACTTC.

As DNA, the CDR3 is TGTGCCGGCAAAACCGACAGGGCTCCTAATTCACCCCTCCACTTT. Translated, it gives CAGKTDRAPNSPLHF. The chain is built from TRBV2 and TRBJ1-6, with TRBD1 matching over 7 bases. The CDR3 consists of 15 residues. The trim removed 11 bases at V and 6 bases at J, leaving 13 bases unmatched. CDR1 and CDR2 from the germline V gene are SNHLY and FYNNEI.

V and J are TRBV4-3 and TRBJ2-5, with D possibly being TRBD1 (7 bases). Germline V gene data show CDR1 as LGHNA and CDR2 as YSLEER. V was pared by 1 base and J by 7 bases, with 16 bases between. CDR3 length: 15 residues. The chain's CDR3 is CASSQGVSRGVTQYF. DNA of the CDR3: TGCGCCAGCAGCCAAGGTGTAAGCAGGGGGGTGACCCAGTACTTC.

J is TRBJ1-2 and V is TRBV9, with TRBD1 as a possible D gene (5 bases). CDR1 is SGDLS and CDR2 is YYNGEE in the germline V gene. Deletions cut 2 bases from V and 1 base from J, with 9 bases between. The CDR3 spans 14 residues. In DNA form, the CDR3 reads TGTGCCAGCAGCGTTGGGGGGATTAACTATGGCTACACCTTC. Translation gives CASSVGGINYGYTF.

CDR3 nucleotides: TGTGCCAGCAGTTTATCCCGCCAGGGAGGGCAGCCCCAGCATTTT. Protein sequence: CASSLSRQGGQPQHF. The V and J genes are TRBV27 and TRBJ1-5; D possibly corresponds to TRBD1 (5 bases). The CDR3 has 15 amino acids. Germline loops: CDR1 MNHEY, CDR2 SMNVEV (reference sequence). V gave up 0 bases and J gave up 7 bases, with 13 bases separating them.

The chain links TRBV19 to TRBJ2-2; TRBD2 matches 13 bases. This CDR3 region has 19 residues. Trimming removed 7 bases from V and 3 bases from J; junction bases left unmatched: 14. The germline gives CDR1 LNHDA, CDR2 SQIVND (reference sequence). The CDR3 DNA is TGTGCCAGTAAGTCCACCTGCGTAGGACTAGCGGGAGACACCGGGGAGCTGTTTTTT. Translating it yields CASKSTCVGLAGDTGELFF.

The chain is built from TRBV6-6 and TRBJ1-5, with D perhaps TRBD1 (6 bases). Per the germline V gene, CDR1 is MNHNY and CDR2 is SVGAGI (reference sequence). The V gene lost 6 bases and the J gene lost 5 bases, with 14 bases spanning the gap. The CDR3 consists of 14 residues. CDR3 DNA: TGTGCCAGCAGACTTGACACAGGGCATCAGCCCCAGCATTTT. This translates into CASRLDTGHQPQHF.

The table lists this clone with a count of one. This chain uses TRBV5-6 with TRBJ2-1; TRBD1 matches 8 bases. V was pared by 4 bases and J by 6 bases, with 3 bases of the junction left unmatched. Germline-derived CDR1 and CDR2 are SGHDT and YYEEEE. CDR3 length: 13 amino acids. The CDR3 is CASSVDRGNEQFF. The DNA of the CDR3 is TGTGCCAGCAGCGTTGACAGGGGCAATGAGCAGTTCTTC.

The chain carries TRBV29-1 and TRBJ2-2; 12 bases are a match to TRBD2. From germline, CDR1 is SQVTM and CDR2 ANQGSEA. The CDR3 extends over 16 amino acids. The V segment lost 5 bases and the J segment 1 base; nucleotides outside the gene matches: 5. This CDR3 is CSVRLAGALNTGELFF. Written as DNA, the CDR3 is TGCAGCGTTCGACTAGCGGGGGCCCTGAACACCGGGGAGCTGTTTTTT.

The rearrangement links TRBV4-3 to TRBJ1-5, with TRBD1 identical over 8 bases. CDR3 length: 14 residues. From germline, CDR1 is LGHNA and CDR2 YSLEER. Germline trimming cut 1 base from V and 6 bases from J; bases unmatched to any gene: 2. This chain's CDR3 is CASSQGQGTQPQHF. DNA of the CDR3: TGCGCCAGCAGCCAAGGACAGGGGACTCAGCCCCAGCATTTT.

The gene calls are TRBV28 and TRBJ1-2; 12 positions match TRBD1. After removal of 4 bases from V and 7 bases from J, the junction contained 13 bases not matched to a gene. The germline gives CDR1 MDHEN, CDR2 SYDVKM. The CDR3 covers 17 residues. In nucleotides, the CDR3 is TGTGCCAGCAGTTCACCGGCGGGGGACAGGGGGCGCTTTGGCTACACCTTC. As protein: CASSSPAGDRGRFGYTF.

The genes are TRBV10-2 and TRBJ1-1; D ambiguous. V shed 6 bases and J shed 0 bases, with 5 bases lying between them. The CDR3 covers 12 residues. The germline gives CDR1 WSHSY, CDR2 SAAADI. DNA of the CDR3: TGCGCCAGCAGATTCATGAACACTGAAGCTTTCTTT. Its translation is CASRFMNTEAFF.

This sequence joins TRBV5-1 and TRBJ1-1, with D hard to call. Germline values: CDR1 SGHRS, CDR2 YFSETQ. The CDR3 length is 12 residues. The V end was cut by 1 base, the J end by 5 bases, with 6 bases between. The CDR3 loop reads CASSLSKTEAFF. DNA of the CDR3: TGCGCCAGCAGCTTGTCAAAAACTGAAGCTTTCTTT.

The chain carries TRBV29-1 and TRBJ1-2; D possibly corresponds to TRBD1 (6 bases). Trimming shortened V by 7 bases and J by 8 bases, and 14 bases separated the two germline ends. Germline lookup yields CDR1 SQVTM and CDR2 ANQGSEA. The CDR3 has 11 residues. The CDR3 loop reads CSAWAGEGYTF. The CDR3 bases are TGCAGCGCCTGGGCAGGGGAAGGCTACACCTTC.

The V call is TRBV28, the J call TRBJ1-6, with TRBD1 matching over 9 bases. Losses at the gene ends were 6 bases for V and 9 bases for J; bases not matched to a gene: 6. CDR3 size: 14 residues. Germline V CDR1 and CDR2: MDHEN, SYDVKM. In DNA, the CDR3 is TGTGCCAGCAGAAAGGGACAGGGCGGTTCACCCCTCCACTTT. This sequence encodes CASRKGQGGSPLHF.

The chain is built from TRBV19 and TRBJ2-1; 8 bases line up with TRBD2. Trimming at V came to 5 bases and at J to 10 bases, leaving 13 bases not matched to a gene. CDR1 is LNHDA, CDR2 SQIVND, per germline (reference sequence). The CDR3 length is 15 residues. The CDR3 DNA reads TGTGCCAGTAGTTCCGGCGTAGCGGGGCTGGTGGAGCAGTTCTTC. It is translated as CASSSGVAGLVEQFF.

This clone was recorded only once. J is TRBJ1-1 and V is TRBV12-3 or TRBV12-4; D is possibly TRBD1 (6 bases). The CDR3 totals 13 residues. The V and J ends lost 3 bases and 3 bases respectively, with 8 bases between them. DNA of the CDR3: TGTGCCAGCAGTTTCAGACAGGACACTGAAGCTTTCTTT. Protein: CASSFRQDTEAFF.

This chain joins TRBV6-5 and TRBJ1-3; D remains ambiguous. The ends were cut back, 2 bases at V and 2 bases at J, with 10 bases in the middle. Per germline, CDR1 MNHEY and CDR2 SVGAGI. The CDR3 spans 15 residues. The CDR3 DNA sequence: TGTGCCAGCAGTTACAGTCAGGTCCCTGGAAACACCATATATTTT. Its protein is CASSYSQVPGNTIYF.

The chain has TRBV3-1 (or the pseudogene TRBV3-2) and TRBJ1-1, with a weak D call TRBD1 (6 bases). The germline V gene has CDR1 LGHDT and CDR2 YNNKEL (reference sequence). There are 15 residues in the CDR3. The V end was cut by 2 bases, the J end by 0 bases, with 10 bases between. CDR3 protein: CASSQTGRMNTEAFF. The DNA of the CDR3 is TGTGCCAGCAGCCAAACAGGGCGGATGAACACTGAAGCTTTCTTT.

V is TRBV19 and J is TRBJ1-2, with D possibly TRBD1 on 5 matching bases. The germline gives CDR1 LNHDA, CDR2 SQIVND (reference sequence). The germline V and J ends were trimmed by 6 bases and 6 bases, with 17 bases remaining between them. The CDR3 spans 14 residues. The CDR3 sequence is CASRTLRGMDGYTF. Written as DNA, the CDR3 is TGTGCCAGTAGGACTTTACGGGGGATGGATGGCTACACCTTC.

The chain links TRBV3-1 (or the pseudogene TRBV3-2) to TRBJ2-1, with TRBD2 matching 11 bases. Germline V lookup: CDR1 LGHDT, CDR2 YNNKEL (reference sequence). There are 18 residues in the CDR3. Trimming at V came to 0 bases and at J to 7 bases, leaving 11 bases not matched to a gene. CDR3 sequence reads: CASSQERSRASGGNEQFF. Written as DNA, the CDR3 is TGTGCCAGCAGCCAAGAGAGGAGTAGGGCTAGCGGGGGGAATGAGCAGTTCTTC.